These 32 T cell receptor beta chains share one sample of origin, sequenced in a study of Ad26.COV2.S vaccination and SARS-CoV-2 variants. Assay: immunoSEQ multiplex PCR; the TCRdb copy retains only in-frame clones and omits some. The sample consists of about 350,000 clones, roughly 91% of them appearing once. Documented treatment: some 19 received Ad26.COV2.S at low or high dose, single or two shots; roughly 5 received placebo; per-sample allocation not given. Day 63 after the first vaccine or placebo injection was the time point for sampling. Sequencing was performed on peripheral blood, taken in a trial of Ad26.COV2.S vaccine versus placebo. Every receptor here comes from a person aged 18-65 years who received the Ad26.COV2.S COVID-19 vaccine or a placebo.

This sequence joins TRBV15 and TRBJ1-2; no clear D. V was cut by 4 bases and J by 3 bases, with 18 bases left in between. Germline CDR1 and CDR2: LNHNV and YYDKDF (reference sequence). The CDR3 has 16 amino acids. The CDR3 nucleotides are TGTGCCACCAGCATAAACAAGGGTAGGATTGACTATGGCTACACCTTC. The encoded protein is CATSINKGRIDYGYTF.

The CDR3 DNA reads TGTGCCAGCAGCTTGGCCCTCGGGAGCGCTGGGGAGACCCAGTACTTC. Translation gives CASSLALGSAGETQYF. The V and J genes are TRBV5-4 and TRBJ2-5, with TRBD2 as a possible D gene (6 bases). This CDR3 is built from 16 residues. Trimming pared 0 bases from V and 5 bases from J, leaving 17 bases between. Germline assignment: CDR1 SGHNT and CDR2 YYREEE (reference sequence).

For this clone: Other DNA sequences in this sample translate to the same CDR3. The chain uses TRBV5-1 and TRBJ2-7; unclear D gene. This CDR3 region has 14 residues. Trimming stripped 0 bases from V and 0 bases from J, with 7 bases between. From germline, CDR1 is SGHRS and CDR2 YFSETQ. Here the CDR3 reads CASSLAPDSYEQYF. CDR3 sequence (DNA): TGCGCCAGCAGCTTGGCCCCGGACTCCTACGAGCAGTACTTC.

The rearrangement joins TRBV4-1 to TRBJ2-3; D may be TRBD2 (5 bases). The CDR3 runs to 15 residues. Germline V CDR1 and CDR2: MGHRA, YSYEKL. Trimming removed 2 bases at V and 2 bases at J, with 11 bases between. For the CDR3, the DNA is TGCGCCAGCAGCCAACATCGGGGAACCACAGATACGCAGTATTTT. It codes for CASSQHRGTTDTQYF.

The chain uses TRBV27 and TRBJ2-5, with TRBD1 matching over 8 bases. V dropped 1 base and J dropped 5; count of bases not matched to a gene: 9. This CDR3 comprises 16 residues. Germline CDR1 reads MNHEY; CDR2 reads SMNVEV (reference sequence). CDR3 sequence: CASSLFSGRGLETQYF. The CDR3, as DNA: TGTGCCAGCAGTTTATTCTCGGGCAGGGGGCTGGAGACCCAGTACTTC.

The V gene is TRBV4-3, the J gene TRBJ1-5; weak D call: TRBD1 (5 bases). Germline lookup yields CDR1 LGHNA and CDR2 YSLEER. V lost 0 bases to trimming and J lost 9 bases, with 18 bases between them. The CDR3 consists of 16 residues. The chain's CDR3 is CASSQDLWTHTLPQHF. The CDR3 DNA sequence: TGCGCCAGCAGCCAAGATTTATGGACACATACATTGCCCCAGCATTTT.

This clone was seen once. V is TRBV10-3 and J is TRBJ2-5; tentatively, D is TRBD2 (6 bases). Deletions cut 3 bases from V and 7 bases from J, with 21 bases between. The CDR3 runs to 16 residues. CDR1 is ENHRY, CDR2 SYGVKD, per germline. The CDR3 bases are TGTGCCATCAGTGAAGGTAATCCGGGACTTTCCGGGACCCAGTACTTC. It specifies CAISEGNPGLSGTQYF.

The chain couples TRBV11-1 to TRBJ2-5; no definite D call. Looked up from germline, CDR1 is SGHAT and CDR2 is FQDESV (reference sequence). This CDR3 has 15 residues. Between the trimmed V and J ends, which lost 0 bases and 1 base, there was a span of 9 bases. CDR3 residues: CASSLAMATQETQYF. CDR3 nucleotide sequence: TGTGCCAGCAGCTTAGCGATGGCTACCCAAGAGACCCAGTACTTC.

This chain joins TRBV30 and TRBJ2-5; 11 bases are a match to TRBD1. Germline lookup yields CDR1 GTSNPN and CDR2 SVGIG (reference sequence). Germline trimming cut 7 bases from V and 2 bases from J; bases unmatched to any gene: 6. The CDR3 contains 14 residues. CDR3 amino acids: CAFRRDRGQETQYF. Written as DNA, the CDR3 is TGTGCCTTCCGGCGGGACAGGGGGCAAGAGACCCAGTACTTC. Combining the CDR3 with reference TRBV30 and TRBJ2-5 gives the whole variable domain SQTIHQWPATLVQPVGSPLSLECTVEGTSNPNLYWYRQAAGRGLQLLFYSVGIGQISSEVPQNLSASRPQDRQFILSSKKLLLSDSGFYLCAFRRDRGQETQYFGPGTRLLVL.

The CDR3 DNA is TGTGCCAGCAGTCAGACAGGGGTACAATTCGTTGAAGCTTTCTTT. Protein: CASSQTGVQFVEAFF. This rearrangement joins TRBV28 to TRBJ1-1, with TRBD1 identical over 8 bases. Germline-derived CDR1 and CDR2 are MDHEN and SYDVKM. J was trimmed by 7 bases and V by 5 bases; bases with no gene match: 12. This CDR3 is built from 15 residues.

This sequence joins TRBV6-5 and TRBJ1-2; 8 bases fit TRBD1. Germline CDR1 and CDR2: MNHEY and SVGAGI. The CDR3 sequence is 15 residues long. V shed 6 bases and J 2 bases; nucleotides not matched to a gene: 8. For the CDR3, the DNA is TGTGCCAGCAGAGGACAGGGCCCCTGGAACTATGGCTACACCTTC. Translated, it gives CASRGQGPWNYGYTF.

This rearrangement joins TRBV7-2 to TRBJ1-4; the D gene is possibly TRBD1 (5 bases). Looked up from germline, CDR1 is SGHTA and CDR2 is FQGNSA. Trimming left V 4 bases short and J 5 bases short, with 14 bases between. The CDR3 runs 15 residues. The CDR3 is CASSSLGAINEKLFF. CDR3 coding DNA: TGTGCCAGCAGCTCACTTGGGGCCATCAATGAAAAACTGTTTTTT.

The chain uses TRBV7-9 and TRBJ2-5, with 10 nucleotides matching TRBD1. Germline lookup yields CDR1 SEHNR and CDR2 FQNEAQ (reference sequence). Trimming removed 3 bases from V and 5 bases from J; junction bases left unmatched: 9. This CDR3 has 16 amino acids. In DNA form, the CDR3 reads TGTGCCAGCAGCTTGGGACAGGGGAGGATCAGGGAGACCCAGTACTTC. Amino acids: CASSLGQGRIRETQYF.

This clone was counted a few times. This chain links TRBV27 with TRBJ1-2; 12 nucleotides match TRBD1. The germline V gene encodes CDR1 MNHEY and CDR2 SMNVEV (reference sequence). CDR3 length: 17 residues. The V segment lost 6 bases and the J segment 3 bases; nucleotides outside the gene matches: 11. CDR3 DNA: TGTGCCAGCAGCCCCGGGACAGGGGGCCTTTCCCACTATGGCTACACCTTC. Protein product: CASSPGTGGLSHYGYTF.

This chain uses TRBV6-5 with TRBJ1-6, with TRBD1 identical over 7 bases. The germline V gene has CDR1 MNHEY and CDR2 SVGAGI. V lost 2 bases and J lost 10; bases outside the gene matches: 11. The CDR3 sequence is 16 residues long. CDR3 bases: TGTGCCAGCAGTTACCTGTCTTTAGGGGGCGAATCACCCCTCCACTTT. This sequence encodes CASSYLSLGGESPLHF.

This chain links TRBV4-3 with TRBJ2-7; D remains unclear. Germline V gene data show CDR1 as LGHNA and CDR2 as YSLEER. The CDR3 has 14 amino acids. Trimming left V 2 bases short and J 4 bases short, with 12 bases between. CDR3 sequence: CASSQQHGAYEQYF. CDR3 sequence (DNA): TGCGCCAGCAGCCAACAGCACGGAGCTTACGAGCAGTACTTC.

The CDR3 DNA reads as TGTGCCAGCAGTGACAGTGAAAATGGCTACACCTTC. Protein sequence: CASSDSENGYTF. The chain links TRBV2 to TRBJ1-2; D uncertain. Germline V gene sequence: CDR1 SNHLY, CDR2 FYNNEI. This CDR3 is built from 12 residues. The V gene lost 3 bases and the J gene lost 6 bases, with 8 bases spanning the gap.

The chain is built from TRBV7-2 and TRBJ1-3; D perhaps matches TRBD1 (5 bases). The CDR3 extends over 15 amino acids. The germline V gene has CDR1 SGHTA and CDR2 FQGNSA. Trimming left V 4 bases short and J 4 bases short, with 14 bases between. DNA for the CDR3: TGTGCCAGCAGCTCGTCCGGGACGCCGGGAAACACCATATATTTT. This sequence encodes CASSSSGTPGNTIYF. The complete variable domain, with remaining parts taken from reference TRBV7-2 and TRBJ1-3, reads GAGVSQSPSNKVTEKGKDVELRCDPISGHTALYWYRQSLGQGLEFLIYFQGNSAPDKSGLPSDRFSAERTGGSVSTLTIQRTQQEDSAVYLCASSSSGTPGNTIYFGEGSWLTVV.

The sample holds one count of this clone. The chain combines TRBV27 with TRBJ1-2; D is unresolved. Germline V gene data show CDR1 as MNHEY and CDR2 as SMNVEV (reference sequence). The CDR3 has 14 amino acids. The V gene lost 2 bases and the J gene lost 1 base, with 8 bases spanning the gap. For the CDR3, the DNA is TGTGCCAGCAGTTTAAGAGCTATTAACTATGGCTACACCTTC. Translating gives CASSLRAINYGYTF.

This clone was picked up a small number of times. The chain is built from TRBV5-6 and TRBJ1-1, with 11 bases fitting TRBD1. This CDR3 is 16 amino acids long. CDR1 SGHDT and CDR2 YYEEEE come from the germline V gene. Trimming took 5 bases from V and 0 from J; bases not matched to a gene: 6. This chain's CDR3 is CASSRDRGIMNTEAFF. The CDR3, as DNA: TGTGCCAGCAGTCGGGACAGGGGGATAATGAACACTGAAGCTTTCTTT.

The CDR3 DNA is TGTGCCAGCAGCACCCGACAGGGGACGAGCTACACCTTC. Encoded protein: CASSTRQGTSYTF. The chain carries TRBV4-2 and TRBJ1-2, with TRBD1 identical over 8 bases. The CDR3 covers 13 residues. Germline CDR1 and CDR2: LGHNA and YNFKEQ. Losses at the gene ends were 5 bases for V and 9 bases for J; bases not matched to a gene: 8.

The genes are TRBV27 and TRBJ2-7; D may be TRBD1 or TRBD2 (5 bases each). Trimming pared 5 bases from V and 3 bases from J, leaving 14 bases between. Germline CDR1 reads MNHEY; CDR2 reads SMNVEV (reference sequence). The CDR3 loop spans 14 amino acids. The chain's CDR3 is CASSLTGTYYEQYF. DNA of the CDR3: TGTGCCAGCAGTCTGACCGGGACGTACTACGAGCAGTACTTC.

J is TRBJ1-1 and V is TRBV12-3 or TRBV12-4, with D possibly being TRBD1 (5 bases). Trimming pared 3 bases from V and 11 bases from J, leaving 10 bases between. The CDR3 sequence is 11 residues long. CDR3 region: CASSLGEGAFF. CDR3 bases: TGTGCCAGCAGTTTGGGGGAAGGGGCTTTCTTT.

The J gene is TRBJ1-6, the V gene TRBV30, with 10 bases identical to TRBD1. The germline gives CDR1 GTSNPN, CDR2 SVGIG (reference sequence). This CDR3 is 16 amino acids long. Trimming took 4 bases from V and 7 from J; bases not matched to a gene: 10. The CDR3 DNA follows: TGTGCCTGGAAGACAGGGGGCGGAGGGGAAAATTCACCCCTCCACTTT. Protein product: CAWKTGGGGENSPLHF.

The J gene is TRBJ1-5, the V gene TRBV7-8; unclear D gene. V was trimmed by 5 bases and J by 2 bases, leaving 16 bases between them. In germline, CDR1 is SGHVS, CDR2 FQNEAQ. CDR3 length: 16 amino acids. The CDR3 region has the DNA TGTGCCAGCAGCCCTGACCCTGCCGGCCGCAATCAGCCCCAGCATTTT. Its protein is CASSPDPAGRNQPQHF.

J is TRBJ1-5 and V is TRBV19; D possibly corresponds to TRBD1 (5 bases). Germline-derived CDR1 and CDR2 are LNHDA and SQIVND (reference sequence). The V gene lost 8 bases and the J gene lost 4 bases, with 18 bases spanning the gap. The CDR3 runs to 15 residues. In nucleotides, the CDR3 is TGTGCCAGTCAACCCAGGCAGGGCGCAAATCAGCCCCAGCATTTT. Its protein product is CASQPRQGANQPQHF.

The chain has TRBV2 and TRBJ2-3; 15 bases align to TRBD2. In germline, CDR1 is SNHLY, CDR2 FYNNEI. The CDR3 extends over 20 amino acids. V dropped 6 bases and J dropped 0; count of bases not matched to a gene: 13. CDR3: CASRGWSGTSGRLSTDTQYF. The CDR3 DNA reads TGTGCCAGCAGGGGATGGTCCGGGACTAGCGGGAGGCTCAGCACAGATACGCAGTATTTT.

This chain uses TRBV24-1 with TRBJ2-5; 12 bases fit TRBD2. Per germline, CDR1 KGHDR and CDR2 SFDVKD. V was clipped by 2 bases and J by 4 bases; unmatched bases: 4. The CDR3 consists of 16 residues. The CDR3 spells CATSDSKTSGRETQYF. CDR3 DNA: TGTGCCACCAGTGATTCCAAGACTAGCGGGAGAGAGACCCAGTACTTC.

This sequence joins TRBV13 and TRBJ1-5, with D possibly being TRBD1 (5 bases). Looked up from germline, CDR1 is PRHDT and CDR2 is FYEKMQ (reference sequence). V lost 5 bases to trimming and J lost 4 bases, with 12 bases between them. The CDR3 length is 14 residues. The CDR3 DNA sequence: TGTGCCAGCAGCGCCCGTGCAGGGAATCAGCCCCAGCATTTT. Translated, it gives CASSARAGNQPQHF.

The genes are TRBV10-3 and TRBJ1-2; no definite D call. V was pared by 0 bases and J by 2 bases, with 7 bases between. CDR1 and CDR2 (germline): ENHRY, SYGVKD. CDR3 size: 14 residues. CDR3 region: CAISESQQNYGYTF. DNA of the CDR3: TGTGCCATCAGTGAGTCGCAACAGAACTATGGCTACACCTTC.

This chain uses TRBV25-1 with TRBJ2-1; D perhaps matches TRBD2 (6 bases). This CDR3 has 16 residues. Between the trimmed V and J ends, which lost 2 bases and 2 bases, there was a span of 13 bases. Germline V gene data show CDR1 as MGHDK and CDR2 as SYGVNS. The CDR3 region has the DNA TGTGCCAGCAGTGAACACGGTAGCGGAGCCTACAATGAGCAGTTCTTC. Translation: CASSEHGSGAYNEQFF. Based on the CDR3 plus reference TRBV25-1 and TRBJ2-1, the full variable domain is EADIYQTPRYLVIGTGKKITLECSQTMGHDKMYWYQQDPGMELHLIHYSYGVNSTEKGDLSSESTVSRIRTEHFPLTLESARPSHTSQYLCASSEHGSGAYNEQFFGPGTRLTVL.

The V and J genes are TRBV5-1 and TRBJ2-1, with D maybe TRBD1 (6 bases). The V gene's germline CDR1 is SGHRS and CDR2 YFSETQ. This CDR3 is 19 amino acids long. Trimming took 4 bases from V and 0 from J, leaving 23 bases between them. DNA for the CDR3: TGCGCCAGCAGCCCCGCCGGGACACTTAACTGGAGCTCCTACAATGAGCAGTTCTTC. Translated: CASSPAGTLNWSSYNEQFF. Full variable domain (remainder filled in from reference TRBV5-1 and TRBJ2-1): KAGVTQTPRYLIKTRGQQVTLSCSPISGHRSVSWYQQTPGQGLQFLFEYFSETQRNKGNFPGRFSGRQFSNSRSEMNVSTLELGDSALYLCASSPAGTLNWSSYNEQFFGPGTRLTVL.